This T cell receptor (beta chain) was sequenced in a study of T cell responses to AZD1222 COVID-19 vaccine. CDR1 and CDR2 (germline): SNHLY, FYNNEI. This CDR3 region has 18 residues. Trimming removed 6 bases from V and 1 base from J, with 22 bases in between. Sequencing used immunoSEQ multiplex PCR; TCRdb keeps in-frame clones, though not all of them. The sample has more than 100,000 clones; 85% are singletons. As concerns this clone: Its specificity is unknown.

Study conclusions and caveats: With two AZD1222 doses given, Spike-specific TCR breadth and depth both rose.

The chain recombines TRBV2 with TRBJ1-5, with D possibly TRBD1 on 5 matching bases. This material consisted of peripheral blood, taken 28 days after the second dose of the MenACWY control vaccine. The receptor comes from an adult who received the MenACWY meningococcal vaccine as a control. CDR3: CASSRGFGDPGSNQPQHF. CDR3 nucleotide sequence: TGTGCCAGCAGCCGCGGATTTGGGGACCCTGGGAGCAATCAGCCCCAGCATTTT.